This T cell receptor beta chain was captured in a study of T cell changes during pregnancy in multiple sclerosis (dated by TCRdb to between 2018 and 2020). Notes on the research overall: In women with multiple sclerosis, the researchers looked at how the T cell repertoire shifted as pregnancy progressed.

The CDR3 measures 11 amino acids from cysteine to phenylalanine. Just CDR3 DNA is preserved here, 33 bases in frame from base 1. Taken from the germline V gene, the CDR1 and CDR2 loops are MDHEN and SYDVKM. A word on this clone: Its antigen has not been determined. No base qualities exist here, and no much larger clone lies one base off it.

Library preparation employed the immunoSEQ multiplex PCR assay. TCRdb limited this immuneACCESS table to in-frame rearrangements with V and J called. A share of clones is missing; checked studies link under half to unresolved V genes, and the rest is unexplained. The sample data list roughly 51,000 clones, and around 94% of these were observed just once. Together, the top ten hold roughly 5% of the sample. The input for sequencing was CD8+ T cells from peripheral blood mononuclear cells, taken before pregnancy. The sequence links TRBV28 to TRBJ2-3, with the identity of the D gene unclear. The origin of this receptor is a female donor with multiple sclerosis, enrolled in a pregnancy study. The nucleotide sequence is given as TGTTCCACTGTAAGCACAGATACGCAGTATTTT. This translates into CSTVSTDTQYF.